The clone carrying this TCR beta chain was counted between two and nine times. Its antigen is not identified. The source of the sample is a study of response to subunit inactivated influenza vaccine. Study findings and constraints: Authors suggested each seasonal flu vaccination may recruit only limited numbers of new T cells.

There are 16 residues in the CDR3. From germline, CDR1 is MDHEN and CDR2 SYDVKM. Trimming pared 5 bases from V and 0 bases from J, leaving 14 bases between. TCRdb independently ran MiXCR on the RT-PCR reads; one entry per CDR3 protein. The data hold around 300,000 distinct CDR3 sequences, with approximately 21% observed a single time. The material was PBMCs from blood, obtained less than 22 months after vaccination. The source of this sequence is a man between 50 and 69 years old who received an inactivated influenza vaccine. The chain is built from TRBV28 and TRBJ1-5; D remains unclear. CDR3 residues: CASSTGDIYSNQPQHF. The CDR3 DNA follows: TGTGCCAGCAGTACGGGCGATATTTATAGCAATCAGCCCCAGCATTTT.